This passage covers 5 T cell receptor beta chains from one sample sequenced in a study of blood T cells in healthy people across ages. The use of a sample-barcoded 5' primer and a J-beta primer mix characterized a second PCR of roughly 6 to 11 cycles. TCRdb called the 5' RACE reads again in MiXCR, with one record for every CDR3 protein. The table lists about 720,000 distinct CDR3 sequences, about 24% of them singletons, with about 22% in the top ten. The material sequenced was blood. The receptors stem from an older man in good health.

This clonotype was detected once. The chain combines TRBV10-3 with TRBJ1-4; D might be TRBD1 (5 bases). The CDR3 is made up of 14 amino acids. Germline-derived CDR1 and CDR2 are ENHRY and SYGVKD. Trimming removed 4 bases from V and 10 bases from J, with 16 bases in between. The CDR3 spells CAISGPGTSGKLFF. The CDR3 DNA reads TGTGCCATCAGTGGGCCGGGGACCTCTGGAAAACTGTTTTTT.

This clonotype was detected only a few times. V gene TRBV27 combines with J gene TRBJ2-2, with D perhaps given as TRBD1 or TRBD2 (5 bases each). The CDR3 spans 14 residues. Germline loops: CDR1 MNHEY, CDR2 SMNVEV (reference sequence). The V gene lost 2 bases and the J gene lost 6 bases, with 10 bases spanning the gap. Written as DNA, the CDR3 is TGTGCCAGCAGTTTAAATGGGGGAGCCGGGGAGCTGTTTTTT. Encoded protein: CASSLNGGAGELFF.

The V and J genes are TRBV6-2 or TRBV6-3 and TRBJ2-7; TRBD1 might be the D (5 bases). Looked up from germline, CDR1 is MNHEY and CDR2 is SVGEGT. V was clipped by 5 bases and J by 7 bases, with 9 bases between them. This CDR3 has 11 amino acids. The DNA for the CDR3 is TGTGCCAGCAGTCAGGGTTTAGAGCAGTACTTC. Translated, it gives CASSQGLEQYF.

The J gene is TRBJ2-1, the V gene TRBV6-4; D remains ambiguous. This CDR3 has 11 amino acids. V was cut by 6 bases and J by 8 bases, with 8 bases left in between. Germline loops: CDR1 MRHNA, CDR2 SNTAGT. The CDR3 DNA follows: TGTGCCAGCAGCGACAACCATGAGCAGTTCTTC. It codes for CASSDNHEQFF.

The chain recombines TRBV7-8 with TRBJ1-6; D perhaps matches TRBD1 (5 bases). CDR1 is SGHVS and CDR2 is FQNEAQ in the germline V gene. Trimming removed 5 bases at V and 8 bases at J, with 19 bases between. The CDR3 runs 16 residues. The CDR3 coding sequence is TGTGCCAGCAGCCCAGCCAACACAGGCTTCGATTCACCCCTCCACTTT. Its protein is CASSPANTGFDSPLHF. The complete variable domain, with remaining parts taken from reference TRBV7-8 and TRBJ1-6, reads GAGVSQSPRYKVAKRGQDVALRCDPISGHVSLFWYQQALGQGPEFLTYFQNEAQLDKSGLPSDRFFAERPEGSVSTLKIQRTQQEDSAVYLCASSPANTGFDSPLHFGNGTRLTVT.